One TCR beta chain is described in this entry. The source of the sample is a study of shared clonotypes between healthy human individuals. Looking at the study overall: The study drew on a couple of women and three men aged 18 to 49 as donors.

V was cut by 0 bases and J by 4 bases, with 13 bases left in between. Germline V gene data show CDR1 as SGDLS and CDR2 as YYNGEE. There are 15 residues in the CDR3. Clones were sequenced by immunoSEQ multiplex PCR, and TCRdb holds only the in-frame ones, with some missing. The sample records 180,000 or so clones, 90% to 95% being singletons. CD45RA+ naive and CD45RA-negative memory subsets were separated from CD4+ cells. The chain uses TRBV9 and TRBJ1-1; a possible D gene is TRBD1 (6 bases). This receptor was identified in a woman aged 25 to 45 in good health. Material for sequencing was naive CD4+ T cells sorted from blood. As to subset: CD45RA+ positively selected. The DNA of the CDR3 is TGTGCCAGCAGCGTAGTCGGGGACATTGGCACTGAAGCTTTCTTT. Translation: CASSVVGDIGTEAFF.